This T cell receptor (beta chain) was recovered during a study of tumor-infiltrating lymphocytes in primary liver carcinoma. The CDR3 runs 15 residues. The germline CDR1 and CDR2 sequences are SGHAT and FQNNGV. Co-extracting RNA and DNA was done with about 17-31 mg of unsorted bulk tissue as input. Patients carried chronic HBV infection without prior treatment. Total RNA (roughly 530 ng) served as template for TCR beta cDNA synthesis primed by a constant-region primer. Nested multiplex PCR, run for three rounds with slightly modified ARM-PCR, yielded TCR beta libraries. For approximately 11 cycles apiece, the opening two PCR rounds ran with TRBV1-TRBV30 forward primers and a C-beta reverse primer. TCRdb analysed the multiplex PCR reads with MiXCR anew, one entry per CDR3 protein. Of around 26,000 distinct CDR3 sequences in the sample, nearly 80% were seen once. With regard to this clonotype: At one end the junction does not follow the germline gene, possibly because of a read error.

The source is a man aged 40-49 years with primary liver carcinoma and hepatitis B virus infection. The sequencing input was liver tumor tissue from sampling region 3. Subset denoted: tumor region T3, left-lateral pole. The genes are TRBV11-2 and TRBJ2-2; D might be TRBD2 (6 bases). In DNA form, the CDR3 reads TGTGCCAGCAGCTTTGCGGGACCTAACACCGAGGAGCTGTTTTTT. It yields the protein CASSFAGPNTEELFF.